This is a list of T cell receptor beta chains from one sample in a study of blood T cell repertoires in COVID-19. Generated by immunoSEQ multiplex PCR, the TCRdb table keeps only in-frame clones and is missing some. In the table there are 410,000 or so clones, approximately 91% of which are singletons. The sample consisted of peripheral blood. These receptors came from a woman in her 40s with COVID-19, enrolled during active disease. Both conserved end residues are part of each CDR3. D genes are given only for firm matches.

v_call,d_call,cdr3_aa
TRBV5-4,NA,CASSPLRRGASTNYGYTF
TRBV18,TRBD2,CASSPMIAGGGTDTQYF
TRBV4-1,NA,CASSHGQSDQPQHF
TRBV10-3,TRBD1,CAIRPGQGDYGYTF
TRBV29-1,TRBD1,CSAMTGGAEKLFF
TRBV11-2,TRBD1,CASSLTGQGEAFF
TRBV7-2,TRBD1,CASTKTGPYEQYF
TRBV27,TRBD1,CASRLGQDYNEQFF
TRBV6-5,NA,CASAYGAFSQETQYF
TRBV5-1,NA,CASSPTSPDGYTF
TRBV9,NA,CASSVAGQSYEQYF
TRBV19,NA,CASNQGRGETQYF
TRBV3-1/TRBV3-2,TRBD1,CASSMTGFTGYTF
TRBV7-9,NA,CASSLGGDSSYNSPLHF
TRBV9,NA,CASSATTGNIYGYTF
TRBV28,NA,CASNPPGVYGYTF
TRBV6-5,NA,CASSYLTSWGYEQYF